The rows below give T cell receptor beta chains drawn from one sample of a study of CD8+ T cells in alopecia areata. Clones were sequenced by immunoSEQ multiplex PCR, and TCRdb holds only the in-frame ones, with some missing. Here the sample spans about 180,000 clones, about 70% being singletons. The source material was CD8+ T cells sorted from blood, sampled at week 0. The receptor set was obtained from a human donor with alopecia areata. The CDR3 runs from the conserved cysteine through the conserved F or W. A D gene is named only where the DNA matches it firmly. Only some rows state a clone size, as once, few, many or a class for expanded clones.

cdr3_length,d_call,v_call,j_call,clone_size,cdr3_nt,cdr3_aa
13,.,TRBV30,TRBJ2-7,once,TGTGCCTGGAGAGGGGGTCCGGACTACGAGCAGTACTTC,CAWRGGPDYEQYF
14,TRBD1,TRBV4-1,TRBJ2-7,.,TGCGCCAGCAGCCCGGACAGGGAATGGTACGAGCAGTACTTC,CASSPDREWYEQYF
10,.,TRBV29-1,TRBJ2-3,.,TGCAGCGTTTTCCCAGATACGCAGTATTTT,CSVFPDTQYF
15,.,TRBV14,TRBJ1-2,.,TGTGCCAGCAGCCAAGTCGCTCGGACCATCGGAGGCTACACCTTC,CASSQVARTIGGYTF
17,.,TRBV28,TRBJ1-5,few,TGTGCCAGCAGTTTAACAGCCTACAGGGAAGTTAAGGGCCCCCAGCATTTT,CASSLTAYREVKGPQHF
14,TRBD1,TRBV29-1,TRBJ2-1,few,TGCAGCGTTGTTCGGGACAGACCCTACAATGAGCAGTTCTTC,CSVVRDRPYNEQFF
13,TRBD1,TRBV29-1,TRBJ2-7,.,TGCAGCGCCCGGACAGGGCAGAGCTACGAGCAGTACTTC,CSARTGQSYEQYF
14,.,TRBV7-8,TRBJ1-5,.,TGTGCCAGCAGCTTAGCTTGGGTGAATCAGCCCCAGCATTTT,CASSLAWVNQPQHF
14,.,TRBV2,TRBJ1-6,few,TGTGCCAGCAGTAAGATCGGAGAGAATTCACCCCTCCACTTT,CASSKIGENSPLHF
14,.,TRBV13,TRBJ2-3,few,TGTGCCAGCAGCTCGGGGGGCCGAACAGATACGCAGTATTTT,CASSSGGRTDTQYF
14,.,TRBV4-1,TRBJ1-2,.,TGCGCCAGCAGCCAAGATGCGTGGCATTATGGCTACACCTTC,CASSQDAWHYGYTF
18,TRBD2,TRBV12-5,TRBJ2-1,few,TGTGCTAGTGGTACCGGGGCTAGCGGGGGGTTCCGGTGGAATGAGCAGTTCTTC,CASGTGASGGFRWNEQFF
15,.,TRBV7-9,TRBJ2-5,.,TGTGCCAGCAGCAGGAAGAGTGGGGCAGACGAGACCCAGTACTTC,CASSRKSGADETQYF
15,TRBD1,TRBV30,TRBJ1-2,.,TGTGCCTGGAGGGCCCACGACAGGGGTGCTTATGGCTACACCTTC,CAWRAHDRGAYGYTF
15,TRBD1,TRBV11-2,TRBJ2-7,few,TGTGCCAGCAGCTCCCGGGACAGGGGACCCTACGAGCAGTACTTC,CASSSRDRGPYEQYF
13,.,TRBV14,TRBJ2-1,.,TGTGCCAGCAGCCAACAGGGGTACAATGAGCAGTTCTTC,CASSQQGYNEQFF
10,.,TRBV10-3,TRBJ1-2,medium-sized,TGTGCCATCTACAGTGGCGGCTACACCTTC,CAIYSGGYTF
15,.,TRBV19,TRBJ1-4,.,TGTGCCAGTAGTACCAAGGGAACTCGGAGCGAAAAACTGTTTTTT,CASSTKGTRSEKLFF
14,.,TRBV30,TRBJ2-3,once,TGTGCCTGGACGGGACCCCCTCGCGCAGATACGCAGTATTTT,CAWTGPPRADTQYF
14,TRBD1,TRBV12-5,TRBJ2-7,.,TGTGCTAGTGCCTCCGGGACAGGTGGATACGAGCAGTACTTC,CASASGTGGYEQYF
11,.,TRBV7-9,TRBJ2-3,.,TGTGCCAGCAGCCTCGGCTCTACGCAGTATTTT,CASSLGSTQYF
11,TRBD2,TRBV25-1,TRBJ2-1,.,TGTGCCGCTAGCGGGGAGAATGAGCAGTTCTTC,CAASGENEQFF
12,.,TRBV14,TRBJ2-3,few,TGTGCCAGCAGCCAAGAACTGGATACGCAGTATTTT,CASSQELDTQYF
14,.,TRBV4-1,TRBJ2-3,.,TGCGCCAGCAGCCAAGAACTGAATTGGGATACGCAGTATTTT,CASSQELNWDTQYF
13,.,TRBV7-9,TRBJ2-5,.,TGTGCCAGCAGCGCCCCGGGAGAAGAGACCCAGTACTTC,CASSAPGEETQYF
12,.,TRBV13,TRBJ1-2,.,TGTGCCAGCAGCTTAGGAGGGAATGGCTACACCTTC,CASSLGGNGYTF
13,.,TRBV27,TRBJ1-5,.,TGTGCCAGCAGTTTAGGGGGGGATCAGCCCCAGCATTTT,CASSLGGDQPQHF
15,.,TRBV7-9,TRBJ2-1,few,TGTGCCAGCAGCTTATTAGATTCGATGGGGGCCGAGCAGTTCTTC,CASSLLDSMGAEQFF
13,TRBD1,TRBV29-1,TRBJ2-1,few,TGCAGCGTTGAAAGGGGGCGGGACAATGAGCAGTTCTTC,CSVERGRDNEQFF
13,.,TRBV6-5,TRBJ1-2,.,TGTGCCAGCACTCCAGGACAAACCTCCGGCTACACCTTC,CASTPGQTSGYTF
12,.,TRBV29-1,TRBJ2-7,.,TGCAGCGCCGTTGACGGTTCCTACGAGCAGTACTTC,CSAVDGSYEQYF
14,TRBD2,TRBV27,TRBJ2-7,.,TGTGCCAGCAGTTTTGGGGGGGAGTCCTACGAGCAGTACTTC,CASSFGGESYEQYF
15,.,TRBV2,TRBJ2-1,.,TGTGCCAGCAGTTCTACCGGGACAACCTACAATGAGCAGTTCTTC,CASSSTGTTYNEQFF
14,.,TRBV7-9,TRBJ1-6,.,TGTGCCAGCAGCTTACGCAGGGAAGGATCACCCCTCCACTTT,CASSLRREGSPLHF
15,.,TRBV19,TRBJ2-7,.,TGTGCCAGTAGTATTGCGGCAAACAGCGCCTACGAGCAGTACTTC,CASSIAANSAYEQYF
15,.,TRBV19,TRBJ2-4,.,TGTGCCAGTAGTATTAGGGGGACTACCAAAAACATTCAGTACTTC,CASSIRGTTKNIQYF
16,TRBD1,TRBV4-1,TRBJ1-1,few,TGCGCCAGCAGCCAACACCACAGGGGGGCTGACACTGAAGCTTTCTTT,CASSQHHRGADTEAFF
12,.,TRBV4-1,TRBJ1-5,few,TGCGCCAGCAGCCAAGGGAATCAGCCCCAGCATTTT,CASSQGNQPQHF
11,.,TRBV29-1,TRBJ2-7,.,TGCAGCGCTGGGACCACCTACGAGCAGTACTTC,CSAGTTYEQYF
17,TRBD2,TRBV4-2,TRBJ2-1,.,TGTGCCAGCAGCCAAGCGGTGGGGAGCGGGGGGGCCGTGGAGCAGTTCTTC,CASSQAVGSGGAVEQFF
13,TRBD1,TRBV12-5,TRBJ1-5,medium-sized,TGTGCTAGTGGGGTGGCAGGGGGCCAGCCCCAGCATTTT,CASGVAGGQPQHF
15,TRBD1,TRBV9,TRBJ2-5,.,TGTGCCAGCAGCCCAGGACAGGGGAGGTCCGAGACCCAGTACTTC,CASSPGQGRSETQYF
12,.,TRBV6-5,TRBJ1-1,once,TGTGCCAGCAGTTACCAGAACACTGAAGCTTTCTTT,CASSYQNTEAFF
12,.,TRBV4-1,TRBJ2-7,few,TGCGCCAGCAGCCCAGATTTCTACGAGCAGTACTTC,CASSPDFYEQYF
14,.,TRBV15,TRBJ1-5,.,TGTGCCACCAGCAGAGACGGACAGATTGAGCCCCAGCATTTT,CATSRDGQIEPQHF
14,.,TRBV4-2,TRBJ1-1,.,TGTGCCAGCAGCCAAGCAAGGGATGGCGCTGAAGCTTTCTTT,CASSQARDGAEAFF
16,TRBD1,TRBV29-1,TRBJ2-2,.,TGCAGCGTTGAAGATGGACAGGGGGCTATCACCGGGGAGCTGTTTTTT,CSVEDGQGAITGELFF
12,TRBD1,TRBV6-5,TRBJ1-6,.,TGTGTCTCAGGGACAGGGCGTTCACCCCTCCACTTT,CVSGTGRSPLHF
17,TRBD1,TRBV6-1,TRBJ1-2,.,TGTGCCAGCAGTGAATGGATGGTTGGACAGGGACAATATGGCTACACCTTC,CASSEWMVGQGQYGYTF
15,TRBD2,TRBV19,TRBJ2-1,once,TGTGCCAGTAGTTTGTCGACTAGCGGGGGAAATGAGCAGTTCTTC,CASSLSTSGGNEQFF
14,.,TRBV9,TRBJ2-7,.,TGTGCCAGCAGCGTAGTTTCCCATGGCCAAGAGCAGTACTTC,CASSVVSHGQEQYF
13,.,TRBV4-1,TRBJ1-1,.,TGCGCCAGCAGCCAACCAGGGGAGGGAAAAGCTTTCTTT,CASSQPGEGKAFF
12,.,TRBV4-1,TRBJ2-7,.,TGCGCCAGCAGCCGTGGTGGTTACGAGCAGTACTTC,CASSRGGYEQYF
12,.,TRBV2,TRBJ2-7,once,TGTGCCAGCAGCACTCATTCCTACGAGCAGTACTTC,CASSTHSYEQYF
19,TRBD2,TRBV15,TRBJ2-3,.,TGTGCCACCAGCAATTTACTATGGACACGGGGGGGAGGCACAGATACGCAGTATTTT,CATSNLLWTRGGGTDTQYF
15,TRBD1,TRBV29-1,TRBJ2-3,.,TGCAGCGTTGAGGGGACAGGGGTTAACACAGATACGCAGTATTTT,CSVEGTGVNTDTQYF